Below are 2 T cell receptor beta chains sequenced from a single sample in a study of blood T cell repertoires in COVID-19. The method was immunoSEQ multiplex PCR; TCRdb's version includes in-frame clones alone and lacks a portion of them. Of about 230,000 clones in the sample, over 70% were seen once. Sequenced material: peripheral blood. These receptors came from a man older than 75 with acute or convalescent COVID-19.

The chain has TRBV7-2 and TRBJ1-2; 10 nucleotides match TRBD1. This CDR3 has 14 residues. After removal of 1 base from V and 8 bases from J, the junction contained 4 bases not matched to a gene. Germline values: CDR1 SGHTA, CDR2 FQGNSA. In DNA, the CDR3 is TGTGCCAGCAGCTTAGGACAGGGGGCGCGGGGCTACACCTTC. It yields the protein CASSLGQGARGYTF.

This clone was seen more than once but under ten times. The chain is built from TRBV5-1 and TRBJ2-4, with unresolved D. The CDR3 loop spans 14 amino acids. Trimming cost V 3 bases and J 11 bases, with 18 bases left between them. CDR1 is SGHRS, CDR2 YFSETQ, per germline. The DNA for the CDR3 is TGCGCCAGCAGCTCGGCCCTGCGACCAGGCTTTCAGTACTTC. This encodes CASSSALRPGFQYF.